Presented here are 2 T cell receptor beta chains from one specimen sequenced in a study of regulatory T cells in long-lasting Graves disease. Time point: persistent/refractory GD, antithyroid drugs over 5 years with positive TRAb. Isolated PBMC RNA provided the starting material for the TCR library. Building of the TCR beta libraries involved iRepertoire HTBI primers and Arm-PCR of CDR3 regions. MiXCR, run by TCRdb on the multiplex PCR reads, gives a single entry per CDR3 protein. The profile shows roughly 400,000 distinct CDR3 sequences, 21% of them singletons. The input for sequencing was peripheral blood mononuclear cells (PBMCs), taken when the disease was refractory, from a patient treated with antithyroid drugs. The origin of the receptors is a female donor with Graves disease.

This clonotype was counted at least ten times. The chain has TRBV6-1 and TRBJ2-5; the D gene is possibly TRBD2 (6 bases). Germline V lookup: CDR1 MNHNS, CDR2 SASEGT. CDR3 length equals 17 residues. Trimming left V 6 bases short and J 5 bases short, with 25 bases between. CDR3 sequence reads: CASRALLAQTQEETQYF. DNA of the CDR3: TGTGCCAGCAGGGCCTTACTAGCCCAAACCCAAGAGGAGACCCAGTACTTC.

The J gene is TRBJ2-2, the V gene TRBV20-1; 7 bases agree with TRBD1. Trimming removed 1 base from V and 5 bases from J; junction bases left unmatched: 4. This CDR3 contains 14 residues. The germline V gene encodes CDR1 DFQATT and CDR2 SNEGSKA (reference sequence). CDR3 loop: CSARATGITGELFF. The CDR3, as DNA: TGCAGTGCTAGAGCGACAGGGATTACCGGGGAGCTGTTTTTT.